This is a list of T cell receptor beta chains from one sample in a study of radiation and T cells in renal cell carcinoma. Sequenced by immunoSEQ multiplex PCR; TCRdb stores in-frame clones only, minus some. Among approximately 150,000 clones listed, approximately 87% were seen once. The starting material was blood, obtained from a patient whose treatment included radiotherapy and nephrectomy. Source of these receptors: a woman aged 45 to 65 with renal cell carcinoma. Each CDR3 is given with its conserved first and last residue. Fields, in order: V gene, D gene, clone size, J gene, CDR3 DNA, CDR3 protein. The D gene is left open where the match is weak. The size field is filled for only some rows; it gives once, few, many or a size class.

>TRBV6-6|.|.|TRBJ1-5
TGTGCCAGCAGCCCCTATAGCAATCAGCCCCAGCATTTT
CASSPYSNQPQHF
>TRBV6-6|.|.|TRBJ1-1
TGTGCCAGCACCACGGGACCGAACACTGAAGCTTTCTTT
CASTTGPNTEAFF
>TRBV19|.|few|TRBJ1-2
TGTGCCAGTAGCCAAAGCAGGGAAGCTAACTATGGCTACACCTTC
CASSQSREANYGYTF
>TRBV25-1|.|.|TRBJ2-7
TGTGCCAGCAGTGTAGGGGGTGGTTACGAGCAGTACTTC
CASSVGGGYEQYF
>TRBV4-3|.|.|TRBJ2-3
TGCGCCAGCAGCCAAGGGGCGGGTAGAAAGTATTTT
CASSQGAGRKYF
>TRBV5-1|.|.|TRBJ2-2
TGCGCCAGCAGCTTGAGGGTGATGACCGGGGAGCTGTTTTTT
CASSLRVMTGELFF
>TRBV5-1|TRBD1|few|TRBJ2-7
TGCGCCAGCAGCTTGGCCTCTTCGGGCGGGACAGGCTACGAGCAGTACTTC
CASSLASSGGTGYEQYF
>TRBV4-3|.|few|TRBJ2-7
TGCGCCAGCAGCCAAGCCCGTCAGTCGGGCGAGCAGTACTTC
CASSQARQSGEQYF
>TRBV4-3|.|.|TRBJ2-3
TGCGCCAGCAGCCACAAGGGACCAGGGGCAGATACGCAGTATTTT
CASSHKGPGADTQYF
>TRBV19|.|.|TRBJ2-2
TGTGCCAGTAGTATTATGGAGACCCCCCAAGGGGAGCTGTTTTTT
CASSIMETPQGELFF
>TRBV27|.|.|TRBJ1-6
TGTGCCAGCGGCACCTCGCAAAGGCTGGGCTCACCCCTCCACTTT
CASGTSQRLGSPLHF
>TRBV6-6|TRBD2|.|TRBJ2-3
TGTGCCAGCAGTTACGGGCCGGGGGGGAGCACAGATACGCAGTATTTT
CASSYGPGGSTDTQYF
>TRBV9|.|.|TRBJ2-7
TGTGCCAGCAGCGTAGGTCCAGACTCCTACGAGCAGTACTTC
CASSVGPDSYEQYF
>TRBV9|TRBD1|.|TRBJ2-7
TGTGCCAGCCAGCCGGGACAGGGGCCTTTCTACGAGCAGTACTTC
CASQPGQGPFYEQYF
>TRBV25-1|TRBD2|.|TRBJ2-2
TGTGCCAGCAGTGGGGACGGACTAGCGGAAGTTAACACCGGGGAGCTGTTTTTT
CASSGDGLAEVNTGELFF
>TRBV4-1|.|.|TRBJ2-5
TGCGCCAGCAGCCAAGCGACAACAATTCAAGAGACCCAGTACTTC
CASSQATTIQETQYF
>TRBV15|.|.|TRBJ2-3
TGTGCCACCAGCAGAACCGGGAGACTCACAGATACGCAGTATTTT
CATSRTGRLTDTQYF
>TRBV11-2|.|.|TRBJ1-2
TGTGCCAGCAGCAACGCAGGGGCCCGATGGGGCTACACCTTC
CASSNAGARWGYTF
>TRBV2|.|.|TRBJ1-3
TGTGCCAGCAGTGAAATCCAAGGGGAACCTGGAAACACCATATATTTT
CASSEIQGEPGNTIYF
>TRBV18|TRBD1|.|TRBJ2-7
TGTGCCAGCTCACCCGGGACAGGGTGGATTATTGAGCAGTACTTC
CASSPGTGWIIEQYF
>TRBV4-2|TRBD2|.|TRBJ2-3
TGTGCCAGCAGCCAAGAAGTAGCGGGGGCTGGTACAGATACGCAGTATTTT
CASSQEVAGAGTDTQYF
>TRBV7-2|.|.|TRBJ2-5
TGTGCCAGCAGCCGAGGACTACAAGAGACCCAGTACTTC
CASSRGLQETQYF